This is a list of T cell receptor beta chains from one sample in a study of T cells in Graves' hyperthyroidism and ophthalmopathy. One entry per CDR3 protein results from TCRdb running MiXCR on the multiplex PCR reads. The sample shows approximately 740,000 distinct CDR3 sequences, 12% to 15% of them seen only once. Sequencing was done on a sample of blood. All receptors derive from a woman aged 18-29 years with Graves' hyperthyroidism. CDR3s include the opening cysteine and the closing phenylalanine or tryptophan. Each record gives: J gene, V gene, D gene, clone size, CDR3 protein, CDR3 DNA. The D gene is left open where the match is weak. Size is stated for part of the rows, as once, few or many counts, or as a class when the clone is expanded.

TRBJ1-2 TRBV27 NA NA CASSLSQGSGYGYTF TGTGCCAGCAGTTTGAGCCAGGGAAGTGGCTATGGCTACACCTTC
TRBJ1-5 TRBV6-1 TRBD1 few CASIRGQGQNSNQPQHF TGTGCCAGCATTAGGGGCCAGGGACAGAATAGCAATCAGCCCCAGCATTTT
TRBJ1-2 TRBV2 NA many CASSEAHGGNYGYTF TGTGCCAGCAGTGAAGCGCATGGAGGAAACTATGGCTACACCTTC
TRBJ1-2 TRBV4-2 NA NA CASHESGRGHYGYTF TGTGCCAGCCACGAGTCGGGACGCGGGCACTATGGCTACACCTTC
TRBJ1-2 TRBV29-1 NA many CSVPAQQQGNYGYTF TGCAGCGTTCCCGCCCAGCAACAGGGAAACTATGGCTACACCTTC
TRBJ2-1 TRBV11-2 TRBD2 many CASSLGGGPGNEQFF TGTGCCAGCAGCTTAGGGGGAGGGCCGGGCAATGAGCAGTTCTTC
TRBJ1-1 TRBV9 NA NA CASSPDGRVGTEAFF TGTGCCAGCAGCCCAGATGGAAGGGTTGGGACTGAAGCTTTCTTT
TRBJ2-5 TRBV5-1 TRBD2 few CASSGAGLAGGPLQETQYF TGCGCCAGCAGCGGGGCGGGACTAGCGGGAGGACCCCTCCAAGAGACCCAGTACTTC
TRBJ2-3 TRBV7-9 TRBD2 many CASGRAPDTQYF TGTGCCAGCGGGAGGGCCCCCGATACGCAGTATTTT
TRBJ2-1 TRBV29-1 NA NA CSVLGGDRTYNEQFF TGCAGCGTCCTTGGGGGGGACAGGACCTACAATGAGCAGTTCTTC
TRBJ1-1 TRBV19 NA NA CASSIETPEGSTEAFF TGTGCCAGTAGTATAGAGACCCCGGAGGGTAGCACTGAAGCTTTCTTT
TRBJ2-1 TRBV5-6 NA NA CASSLGAASSYNEQFF TGTGCCAGCAGCTTGGGAGCGGCTAGCTCCTACAATGAGCAGTTCTTC
TRBJ2-7 TRBV16 NA NA CASSQSRRARIYEQYF TGTGCCAGCAGCCAATCTCGCAGGGCCCGGATCTACGAGCAGTACTTC
TRBJ1-5 TRBV28 NA few CASAQLYQPQHF TGTGCCAGCGCACAGCTATATCAGCCCCAGCATTTT
TRBJ1-5 TRBV20-1 NA many CSARDPRDQPQHF TGCAGTGCTAGAGATCCCAGGGACCAGCCCCAGCATTTT
TRBJ1-2 TRBV19 NA few CASSHEGNPANYGYTF TGTGCCAGTAGCCACGAGGGAAACCCAGCTAACTATGGCTACACCTTC
TRBJ2-3 TRBV7-3 NA NA CASSLGGMRRTDTQYF TGTGCCAGCAGCTTAGGGGGTATGAGGCGTACAGATACGCAGTATTTT
TRBJ2-1 TRBV5-1 TRBD2 few CASSLLTSGNEQFF TGCGCCAGCAGCTTGTTGACTAGCGGGAATGAGCAGTTCTTC
TRBJ1-4 TRBV6-2/TRBV6-3 NA few CASSYRSRIREKLFF TGTGCCAGCAGTTACCGCTCCAGGATCAGAGAAAAACTGTTTTTT
TRBJ2-7 TRBV24-1 NA NA CATSATPGPGGHYEQYF TGTGCCACCAGCGCAACCCCAGGACCCGGGGGGCACTACGAGCAGTACTTC
TRBJ2-4 TRBV13 NA NA CASSEDRGRRLAGFTKNIQYF TGTGCCAGCAGCGAGGACAGGGGGCGTCGACTAGCGGGATTTACCAAAAACATTCAGTACTTC
TRBJ2-1 TRBV11-2 TRBD2 many CASSLSGRLAGSREQFF TGTGCCAGCAGCTTATCCGGGAGACTAGCGGGGTCTAGAGAGCAGTTCTTC
TRBJ1-1 TRBV7-3 NA NA CASSLVGGPNTEAFF TGTGCCAGCAGCTTAGTCGGCGGACCGAACACTGAAGCTTTCTTT
TRBJ2-6 TRBV5-1 NA few CASSSQGGANVLTF TGCGCCAGCAGCTCACAGGGTGGGGCCAACGTCCTGACTTTC
TRBJ2-5 TRBV7-2 TRBD2 NA CASSSLAGGVRETQYF TGTGCCAGCAGCTCACTAGCGGGAGGGGTTCGGGAGACCCAGTACTTC
TRBJ2-1 TRBV24-1 TRBD1 many CATSDRTGVSYNEQFF TGTGCCACCAGTGACCGAACAGGGGTCTCCTACAATGAGCAGTTCTTC
TRBJ2-1 TRBV24-1 NA many CATRHRSSSYNEQFF TGTGCCACCAGACACAGGTCAAGCTCCTACAATGAGCAGTTCTTC
TRBJ1-2 TRBV7-6 TRBD1 few CASSFGTGGNYGYTF TGTGCCAGCAGCTTCGGGACAGGGGGCAACTATGGCTACACCTTC
TRBJ2-2 TRBV14 NA few CASSQVVLRGTGELFF TGTGCCAGCAGCCAAGTAGTCTTGAGGGGCACCGGGGAGCTGTTTTTT
TRBJ2-7 TRBV4-2 NA few CASSQAWTGEQYF TGTGCCAGCAGCCAAGCTTGGACGGGTGAGCAGTACTTC
TRBJ1-5 TRBV2 TRBD1 many CASRRDRGSNQPQHF TGTGCCAGCAGGAGGGACAGGGGAAGCAATCAGCCCCAGCATTTT
TRBJ2-5 TRBV20-1 TRBD2 few CSARKAGGETQYF TGCAGTGCTAGGAAGGCGGGAGGAGAGACCCAGTACTTC
TRBJ2-5 TRBV20-1 NA few CSASLRQETQCF TGCAGTGCTAGCCTAAGGCAAGAGACCCAGTGCTTC